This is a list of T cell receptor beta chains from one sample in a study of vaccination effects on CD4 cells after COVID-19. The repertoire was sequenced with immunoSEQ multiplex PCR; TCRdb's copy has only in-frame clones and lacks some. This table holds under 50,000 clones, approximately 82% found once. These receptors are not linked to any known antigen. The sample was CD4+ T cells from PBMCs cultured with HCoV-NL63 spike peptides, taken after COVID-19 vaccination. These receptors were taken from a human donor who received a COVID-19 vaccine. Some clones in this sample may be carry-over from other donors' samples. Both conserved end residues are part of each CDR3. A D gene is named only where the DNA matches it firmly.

cdr3_nt: TGTGCCAGCAGTGAGGGTTGGATGAACACTGAAGCTTTCTTT
cdr3_aa: CASSEGWMNTEAFF
v_call: TRBV6-1
j_call: TRBJ1-1
d_call: .

cdr3_nt: TGTGCCAGCAGCTTGGGACTAACACAAGATACGCAGTATTTT
cdr3_aa: CASSLGLTQDTQYF
v_call: TRBV5-4
j_call: TRBJ2-3
d_call: .

cdr3_nt: TGCGCCAGCAGCGTGACAGGGGGCACTGAAGCTTTCTTT
cdr3_aa: CASSVTGGTEAFF
v_call: TRBV10-2
j_call: TRBJ1-1
d_call: TRBD1

cdr3_nt: TGTGCCAGCACGTCTCGTAGCTCCTACAATGAGCAGTTCTTC
cdr3_aa: CASTSRSSYNEQFF
v_call: TRBV6-5
j_call: TRBJ2-1
d_call: .

cdr3_nt: TGTGCCAGCAGCGTAGTGGTCGGGGGCACTGAAGCTTTCTTT
cdr3_aa: CASSVVVGGTEAFF
v_call: TRBV9
j_call: TRBJ1-1
d_call: .

cdr3_nt: TGTGCCAGCCAACAGGGGGGTCGGGGCCAAGAGACCCAGTACTTC
cdr3_aa: CASQQGGRGQETQYF
v_call: TRBV28
j_call: TRBJ2-5
d_call: TRBD1

cdr3_nt: TGTGCCAGCAGCCAAGGGAGGACTAGCCTTCTGTTAGGTGAGCAGTTCTTC
cdr3_aa: CASSQGRTSLLLGEQFF
v_call: TRBV14
j_call: TRBJ2-1
d_call: TRBD2

cdr3_nt: TGTGCCAGCAGCTTGCTCGGGCAGGGGCACAATCGAGCTTTCTTT
cdr3_aa: CASSLLGQGHNRAFF
v_call: TRBV5-4
j_call: TRBJ1-1
d_call: .

cdr3_nt: TGTGCCAGCAGTCCGACCCACGGATTCGGCTACACCTTC
cdr3_aa: CASSPTHGFGYTF
v_call: TRBV28
j_call: TRBJ1-2
d_call: .

cdr3_nt: TGTGCCACCAGTGATCCAGACAAGACCCAGCATTTT
cdr3_aa: CATSDPDKTQHF
v_call: TRBV24-1
j_call: TRBJ1-5
d_call: .

cdr3_nt: TGTGCCAGCAGTGGCGGACTAGCGGGGGCTGCGGAGACCCAGTACTTC
cdr3_aa: CASSGGLAGAAETQYF
v_call: TRBV2
j_call: TRBJ2-5
d_call: TRBD2

cdr3_nt: TGTGCCAGCAGTTGGGGGGGACCCGCAACTAATGAAAAACTGTTTTTT
cdr3_aa: CASSWGGPATNEKLFF
v_call: TRBV6-2/TRBV6-3
j_call: TRBJ1-4
d_call: .

cdr3_nt: TGTGCCAGCTCACCACCGGCCAGGGCCCAAGAGACCCAGTACTTC
cdr3_aa: CASSPPARAQETQYF
v_call: TRBV18
j_call: TRBJ2-5
d_call: .

cdr3_nt: TGCGCCAGCAGCTTGTCGGCGGATGGCTACACCTTC
cdr3_aa: CASSLSADGYTF
v_call: TRBV5-1
j_call: TRBJ1-2
d_call: .